One and the same sample provided the 7 T cell receptor beta chains below, sequenced in a study of blood T cell repertoires in COVID-19. TCRdb's copy holds only in-frame clones and misses some; the assay was immunoSEQ multiplex PCR. There are 130,000 to 150,000 clones in the sample; around four fifths occur only once, and around 3.1% lies in the top ten. The sample consisted of peripheral blood. The receptors derive from a woman between 35 and 50 years old with active or convalescent COVID-19.

CDR3 nucleotide sequence: TGTGCCAGCAGCCCACGTGCAGCGGGAGTGACAGATACGCAGTATTTT. Encoded protein: CASSPRAAGVTDTQYF. The V call is TRBV14, the J call TRBJ2-3, with 8 bases that match TRBD2. Trimming cost V 4 bases and J 3 bases; bases outside gene matches: 9. CDR1 SGHDN and CDR2 FVKESK come from the germline V gene. The CDR3 runs 16 residues. Complete variable domain (other parts from reference TRBV14 and TRBJ2-3): EAGVTQFPSHSVIEKGQTVTLRCDPISGHDNLYWYRRVMGKEIKFLLHFVKESKQDESGMPNNRFLAERTGGTYSTLKVQPAELEDSGVYFCASSPRAAGVTDTQYFGPGTRLTVL.

The chain uses TRBV2 and TRBJ2-4; the D gene is possibly TRBD2 (6 bases). The length of the CDR3 is 12 residues. CDR1 SNHLY and CDR2 FYNNEI come from the germline V gene. The germline V and J ends were trimmed by 7 bases and 7 bases, with 11 bases remaining between them. The CDR3 region is CASTKEGNIQYF. CDR3 DNA sequence: TGTGCCAGCACCAAGGAGGGGAACATTCAGTACTTC.

This rearrangement joins TRBV18 to TRBJ1-6; 9 bases map to TRBD1. Germline loops: CDR1 KGHSH, CDR2 LQKENI. CDR3 size: 15 residues. The V segment lost 0 bases and the J segment 9 bases; nucleotides outside the gene matches: 3. Here the CDR3 reads CASSPPGQGVSPLHF. The CDR3 coding sequence is TGTGCCAGCTCACCACCGGGACAGGGCGTTTCACCCCTCCACTTT.

This clone has just one count. This chain links TRBV27 with TRBJ2-1; D is perhaps TRBD2 (6 bases). The germline CDR1 and CDR2 sequences are MNHEY and SMNVEV (reference sequence). This CDR3 has 18 amino acids. Trimming took off 7 bases at V and 8 bases at J, with 30 bases between the two ends. As DNA, the CDR3 is TGTGCCAGCACCCCAACCCCCCCGACTAGTGGGCCAGGGTATGAGCAGTTCTTC. This codes for CASTPTPPTSGPGYEQFF.

The chain is built from TRBV6-5 and TRBJ1-4; a possible D gene is TRBD1 (5 bases). Between the trimmed V and J ends, which lost 0 bases and 4 bases, there was a span of 9 bases. This CDR3 region has 15 residues. Germline CDR1 and CDR2: MNHEY and SVGAGI. Here the CDR3 DNA reads TGTGCCAGCAGTTACTCGACAGAACTTAATGAAAAACTGTTTTTT. Translated, it gives CASSYSTELNEKLFF.

The V call is TRBV29-1, the J call TRBJ1-5; 7 bases line up with TRBD1. CDR1 SQVTM and CDR2 ANQGSEA come from the germline V gene. The length of the CDR3 is 14 residues. V lost 6 bases and J lost 6; bases outside the gene matches: 11. CDR3 nucleotides: TGCAGCGTCGCACAACGACAGGGTGGTCAGCCCCAGCATTTT. Translated, it gives CSVAQRQGGQPQHF.

J is TRBJ2-7 and V is TRBV11-2; 9 nucleotides align to TRBD2. Germline loops: CDR1 SGHAT, CDR2 FQNNGV. The CDR3 runs 16 residues. The ends lost 6 bases at V and 1 base at J; junction bases unmatched: 10. In nucleotides, the CDR3 is TGTGCCAGCAGTTCGGGAGCGGGAGGTAAATCCTACGAGCAGTACTTC. Protein product: CASSSGAGGKSYEQYF.